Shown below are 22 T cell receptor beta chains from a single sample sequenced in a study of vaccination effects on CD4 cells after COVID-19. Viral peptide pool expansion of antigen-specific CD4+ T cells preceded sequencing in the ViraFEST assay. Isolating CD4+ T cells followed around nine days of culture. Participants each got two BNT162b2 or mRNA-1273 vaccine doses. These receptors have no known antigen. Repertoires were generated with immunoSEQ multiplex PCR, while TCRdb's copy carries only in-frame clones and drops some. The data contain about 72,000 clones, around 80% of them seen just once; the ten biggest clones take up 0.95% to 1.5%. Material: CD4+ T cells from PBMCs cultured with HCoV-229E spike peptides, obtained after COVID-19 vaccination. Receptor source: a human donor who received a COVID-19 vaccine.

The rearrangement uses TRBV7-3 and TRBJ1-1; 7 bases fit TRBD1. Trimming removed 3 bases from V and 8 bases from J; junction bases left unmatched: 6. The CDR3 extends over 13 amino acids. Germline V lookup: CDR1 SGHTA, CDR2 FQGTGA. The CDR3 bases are TGTGCCAGCAGCTTGCGACAGGGCCTAGAAGCTTTCTTT. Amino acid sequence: CASSLRQGLEAFF.

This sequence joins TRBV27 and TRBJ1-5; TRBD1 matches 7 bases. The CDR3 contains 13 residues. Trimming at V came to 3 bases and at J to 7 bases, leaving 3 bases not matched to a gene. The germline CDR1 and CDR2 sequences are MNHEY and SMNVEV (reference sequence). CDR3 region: CASSLTGMQPQHF. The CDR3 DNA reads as TGTGCCAGCAGTTTGACAGGGATGCAGCCCCAGCATTTT.

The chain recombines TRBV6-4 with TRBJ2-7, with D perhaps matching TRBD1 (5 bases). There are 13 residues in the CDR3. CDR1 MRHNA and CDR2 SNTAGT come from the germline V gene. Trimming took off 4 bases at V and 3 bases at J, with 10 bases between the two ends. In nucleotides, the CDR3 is TGTGCCAGCAGTGGTCGCACAGGCTACGAGCAGTACGTC. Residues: CASSGRTGYEQYV.

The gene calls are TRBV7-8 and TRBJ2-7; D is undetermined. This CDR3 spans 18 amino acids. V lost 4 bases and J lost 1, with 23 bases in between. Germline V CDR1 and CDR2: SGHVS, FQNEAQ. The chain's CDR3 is CASSSRTASEGFSYEQYV. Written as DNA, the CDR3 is TGTGCCAGCAGCTCCCGAACAGCCTCTGAAGGGTTTTCCTACGAGCAGTACGTC.

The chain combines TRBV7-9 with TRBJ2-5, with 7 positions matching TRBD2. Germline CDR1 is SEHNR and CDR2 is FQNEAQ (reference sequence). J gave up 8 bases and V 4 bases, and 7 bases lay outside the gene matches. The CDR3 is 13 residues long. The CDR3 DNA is TGTGCCAGCAGCTGGGGGGGAACGGACACCCAGTACTTC. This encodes CASSWGGTDTQYF.

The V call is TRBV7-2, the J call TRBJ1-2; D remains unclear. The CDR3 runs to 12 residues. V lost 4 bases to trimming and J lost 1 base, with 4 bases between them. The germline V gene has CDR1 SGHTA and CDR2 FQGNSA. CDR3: CASSSSNYGYTF. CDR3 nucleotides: TGTGCCAGCAGCTCTAGTAACTATGGCTACACCTTC.

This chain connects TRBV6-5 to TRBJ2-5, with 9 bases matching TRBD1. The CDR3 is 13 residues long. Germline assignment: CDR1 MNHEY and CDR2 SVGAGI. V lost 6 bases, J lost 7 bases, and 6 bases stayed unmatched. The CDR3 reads CASRGTGLGTQYF. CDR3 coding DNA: TGTGCCAGCAGGGGGACAGGGCTGGGGACCCAGTACTTC.

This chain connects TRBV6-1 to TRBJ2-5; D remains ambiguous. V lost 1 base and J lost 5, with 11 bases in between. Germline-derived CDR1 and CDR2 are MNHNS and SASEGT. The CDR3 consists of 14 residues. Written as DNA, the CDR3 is TGTGCCAGCAGTGAAGATCCGGGTCGGGAGACCCAGTACTTC. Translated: CASSEDPGRETQYF.

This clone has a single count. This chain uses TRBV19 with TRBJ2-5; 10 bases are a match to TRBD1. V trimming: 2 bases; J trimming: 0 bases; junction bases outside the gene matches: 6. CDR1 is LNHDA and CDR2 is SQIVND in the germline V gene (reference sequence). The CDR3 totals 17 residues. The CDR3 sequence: CASSIWPGQGYQETQYF. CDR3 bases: TGTGCCAGTAGTATATGGCCGGGACAGGGGTACCAAGAGACCCAGTACTTC.

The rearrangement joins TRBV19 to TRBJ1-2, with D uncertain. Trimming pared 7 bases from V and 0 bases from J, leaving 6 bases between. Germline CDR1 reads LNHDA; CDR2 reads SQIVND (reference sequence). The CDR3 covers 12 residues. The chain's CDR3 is CASIDTNYGYTF. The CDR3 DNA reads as TGTGCCAGTATCGACACTAACTATGGCTACACCTTC. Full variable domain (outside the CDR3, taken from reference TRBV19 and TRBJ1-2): DGGITQSPKYLFRKEGQNVTLSCEQNLNHDAMYWYRQDPGQGLRLIYYSQIVNDFQKGDIAEGYSVSREKKESFPLTVTSAQKNPTAFYLCASIDTNYGYTFGSGTRLTVV.

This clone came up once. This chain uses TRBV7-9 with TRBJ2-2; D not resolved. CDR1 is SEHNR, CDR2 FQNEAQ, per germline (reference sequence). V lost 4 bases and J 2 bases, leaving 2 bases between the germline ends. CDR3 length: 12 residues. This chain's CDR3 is CASSSNTGELFF. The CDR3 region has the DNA TGTGCCAGCAGCTCAAACACCGGGGAGCTGTTTTTT.

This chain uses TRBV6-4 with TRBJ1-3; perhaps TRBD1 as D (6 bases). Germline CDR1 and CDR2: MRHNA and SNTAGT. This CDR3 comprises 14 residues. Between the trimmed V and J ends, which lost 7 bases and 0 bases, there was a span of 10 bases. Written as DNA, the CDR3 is TGTGCCAGCAAGGGGGGGTCCTCTGGAAACACCATATATTTT. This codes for CASKGGSSGNTIYF.

CDR3 protein: CASSSRLAGDNEQFF. CDR3 sequence (DNA): TGTGCCAGCTCATCACGACTAGCGGGGGACAATGAGCAGTTCTTC. The genes are TRBV18 and TRBJ2-1, with 12 bases lining up with TRBD2. Trimming cost V 5 bases and J 5 bases; bases outside gene matches: 4. This CDR3 has 15 residues. Germline values: CDR1 KGHSH, CDR2 LQKENI. The whole variable domain, filled in from reference TRBV18 and TRBJ2-1, reads NAGVMQNPRHLVRRRGQEARLRCSPMKGHSHVYWYRQLPEEGLKFMVYLQKENIIDESGMPKERFSAEFPKEGPSILRIQQVVRGDSAAYFCASSSRLAGDNEQFFGPGTRLTVL.

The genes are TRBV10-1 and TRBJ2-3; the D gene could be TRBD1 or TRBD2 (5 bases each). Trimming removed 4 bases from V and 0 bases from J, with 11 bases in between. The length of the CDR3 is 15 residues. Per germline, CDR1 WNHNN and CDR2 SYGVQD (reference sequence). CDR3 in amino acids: CASSGHRDSTDTQYF. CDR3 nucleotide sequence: TGCGCCAGCAGTGGACACCGGGACAGCACAGATACGCAGTATTTT.

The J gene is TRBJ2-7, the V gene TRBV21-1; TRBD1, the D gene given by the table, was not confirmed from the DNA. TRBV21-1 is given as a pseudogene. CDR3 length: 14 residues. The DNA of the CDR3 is TGTGCCAGCAGCCCCCAGGGGGCCTCCTACGAGCAGTACGTC. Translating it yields CASSPQGASYEQYV.

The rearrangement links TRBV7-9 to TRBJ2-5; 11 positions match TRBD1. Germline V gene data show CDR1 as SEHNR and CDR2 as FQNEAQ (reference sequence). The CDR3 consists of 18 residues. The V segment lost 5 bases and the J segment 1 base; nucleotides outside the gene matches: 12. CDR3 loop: CASSLRFGQGAPQETQYF. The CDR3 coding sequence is TGTGCCAGCAGCCTAAGATTCGGACAGGGGGCCCCCCAAGAGACCCAGTACTTC.

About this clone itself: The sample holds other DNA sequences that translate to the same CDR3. CDR3 coding DNA: TGTGCCAGCAGTTATGGAGGTAGCAATCAGCCCCAGCATTTT. Protein: CASSYGGSNQPQHF. The chain recombines TRBV6-2 or TRBV6-3 with TRBJ1-5; D is undetermined. The CDR3 extends over 14 amino acids. Deletions cut 3 bases from V and 0 bases from J, with 6 bases between. CDR1 and CDR2 from the germline V gene are MNHEY and SVGEGT.

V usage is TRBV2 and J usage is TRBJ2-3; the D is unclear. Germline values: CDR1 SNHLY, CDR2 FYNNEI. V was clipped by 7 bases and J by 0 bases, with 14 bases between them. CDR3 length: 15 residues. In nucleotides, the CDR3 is TGTGCCAGCAAGGGAAGGCCGTCTAGCACAGATACGCAGTATTTT. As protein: CASKGRPSSTDTQYF.

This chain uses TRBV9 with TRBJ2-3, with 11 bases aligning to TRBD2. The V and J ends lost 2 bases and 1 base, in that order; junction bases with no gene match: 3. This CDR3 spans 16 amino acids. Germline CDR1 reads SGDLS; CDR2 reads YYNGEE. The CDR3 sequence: CASSVTSGEGTDTQYF. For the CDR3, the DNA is TGTGCCAGCAGCGTGACTAGCGGGGAGGGCACAGATACGCAGTATTTT.

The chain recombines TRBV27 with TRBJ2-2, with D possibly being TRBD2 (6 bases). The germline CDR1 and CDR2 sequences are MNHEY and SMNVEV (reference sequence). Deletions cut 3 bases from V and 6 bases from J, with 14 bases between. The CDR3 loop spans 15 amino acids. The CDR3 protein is CASSFRDFSPGELFF. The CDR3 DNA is TGTGCCAGCAGTTTCAGGGACTTCTCCCCCGGGGAGCTGTTTTTT.

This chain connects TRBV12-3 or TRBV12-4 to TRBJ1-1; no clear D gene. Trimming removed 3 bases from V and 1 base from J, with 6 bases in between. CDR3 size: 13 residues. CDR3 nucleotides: TGTGCCAGCAGTTTCACAGAGAACACTGAAGCTTTCTTT. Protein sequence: CASSFTENTEAFF.

The CDR3 bases are TGTGCCAGCAGCTTAGGGCAGGGTCTCTACAATGAGCAGTTCTTC. It codes for CASSLGQGLYNEQFF. The chain is built from TRBV11-2 and TRBJ2-1; D is possibly TRBD1 (5 bases). This CDR3 is built from 15 residues. The V and J ends lost 1 base and 3 bases respectively, with 10 bases between them. Germline V gives CDR1 SGHAT, CDR2 FQNNGV.